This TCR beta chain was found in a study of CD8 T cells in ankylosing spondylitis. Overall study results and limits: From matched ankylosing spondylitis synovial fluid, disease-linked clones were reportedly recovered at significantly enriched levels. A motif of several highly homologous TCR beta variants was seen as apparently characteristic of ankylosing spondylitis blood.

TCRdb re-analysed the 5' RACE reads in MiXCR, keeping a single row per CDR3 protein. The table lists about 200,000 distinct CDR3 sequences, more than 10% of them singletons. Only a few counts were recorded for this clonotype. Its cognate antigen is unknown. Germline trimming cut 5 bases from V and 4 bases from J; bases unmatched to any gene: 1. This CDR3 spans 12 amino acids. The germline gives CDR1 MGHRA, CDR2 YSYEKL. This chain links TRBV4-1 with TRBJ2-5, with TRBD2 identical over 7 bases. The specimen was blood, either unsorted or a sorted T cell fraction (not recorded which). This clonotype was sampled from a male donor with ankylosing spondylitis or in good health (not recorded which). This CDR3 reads CASSWEGETQYF. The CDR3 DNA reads TGCGCCAGCAGCTGGGAGGGAGAGACCCAGTACTTC.